These 4 T cell receptor beta chains originate from one sample sequenced in a study of response to subunit inactivated influenza vaccine. TCRdb independently ran MiXCR on the RT-PCR reads; one entry per CDR3 protein. This sample has about 540,000 distinct CDR3 sequences, with around 21% found just once. This same sample was also taken into another study, of T cells expressing NK-cell markers. That paper states: Template switching by 5'RACE with UMIs generated the TCR beta cDNA.

This material consisted of CD4+ T cells sorted from PBMCs, taken 11 to 12 days after vaccination. These TCRs come from a man aged 50 to 60 who received an inactivated influenza vaccine.

This chain joins TRBV10-3 and TRBJ2-1; 8 nucleotides line up with TRBD2. Trimming removed 6 bases from V and 3 bases from J; junction bases left unmatched: 7. The CDR3 is 15 residues long. Germline CDR1 reads ENHRY; CDR2 reads SYGVKD. Here the CDR3 DNA reads TGTGCCATCAGCCCGGGACTAGGGGACTACAATGAGCAGTTCTTC. Translated, it gives CAISPGLGDYNEQFF.

As DNA, the CDR3 is TGCGCCAGCAATCTAGCGGGAGGGGTTGAGCAGTTCTTC. Its translation: CASNLAGGVEQFF. The V call is TRBV5-1, the J call TRBJ2-1; 12 positions match TRBD2. V lost 6 bases, J lost 9 bases, and 4 bases stayed unmatched. This CDR3 is 13 amino acids long. Germline lookup yields CDR1 SGHRS and CDR2 YFSETQ.

This clonotype was picked up a small number of times. The CDR3 sequence: CASSFVLGRRDQPQHF. The DNA of the CDR3 is TGTGCCAGCAGTTTTGTCTTGGGACGGCGGGATCAGCCCCAGCATTTT. The chain joins TRBV12-3 or TRBV12-4 to TRBJ1-5; TRBD1 might be the D (5 bases). The CDR3 extends over 16 amino acids. Trimming left V 3 bases short and J 5 bases short, with 17 bases between.

The chain employs TRBV5-1 and TRBJ2-5; 14 bases align to TRBD2. The V gene end was trimmed by 4 bases and the J gene end by 5 bases; junction bases not matched to a gene: 7. The CDR3 consists of 16 residues. CDR1 is SGHRS and CDR2 is YFSETQ in the germline V gene. DNA of the CDR3: TGCGCCAGCAGCACGGGACTAGCGGGAGCTCGGGAGACCCAGTACTTC. It is translated as CASSTGLAGARETQYF.